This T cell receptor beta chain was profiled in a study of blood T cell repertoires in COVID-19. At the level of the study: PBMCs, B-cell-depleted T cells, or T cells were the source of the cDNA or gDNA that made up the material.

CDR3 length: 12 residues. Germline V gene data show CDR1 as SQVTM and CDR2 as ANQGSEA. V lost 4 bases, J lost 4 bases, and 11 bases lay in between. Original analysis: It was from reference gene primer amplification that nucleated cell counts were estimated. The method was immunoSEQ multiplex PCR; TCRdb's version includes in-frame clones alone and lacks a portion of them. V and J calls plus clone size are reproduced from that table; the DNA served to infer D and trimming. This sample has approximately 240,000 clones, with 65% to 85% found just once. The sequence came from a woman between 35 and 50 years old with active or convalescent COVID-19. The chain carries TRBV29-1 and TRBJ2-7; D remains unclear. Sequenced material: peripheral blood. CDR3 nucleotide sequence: TGCAGCGTTGTAGGCTCAGGTTACGAGCAGTACTTC. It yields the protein CSVVGSGYEQYF.